This entry concerns a single TCR beta chain. Matched for age and sex, the controls were healthy donors. Negative isolation yielded CD8+ and CD4+ T cells; FACS enriched TEMRA cells. With random hexamers, reverse transcription was performed on roughly 0.45 to 1 ug of RNA. TCRdb re-derived calls from the immunoSEQ multiplex PCR reads in MiXCR, one entry per CDR3 protein. The repertoire includes nearly 70,000 distinct CDR3 sequences, approximately 95% of them detected once, and roughly 0.22% sits in the top ten. This record comes from a study of CD8 T cells in Susac syndrome. The CDR3 runs to 15 residues. CDR1 and CDR2 from the germline V gene are SGHTA and FQGNSA. V trimming: 3 bases; J trimming: 6 bases; junction bases outside the gene matches: 8.

This rearrangement joins TRBV7-2 to TRBJ2-1; 7 bases are shared with TRBD2. This receptor was identified in a human donor in good health. Sequenced material: CD8+ T cells from PBMCs. CDR3 loop: CASSFIGGSANEQFF. The DNA of the CDR3 is TGTGCCAGCAGCTTCATCGGGGGGTCTGCCAATGAGCAGTTCTTC.